This T cell receptor beta chain stems from a study of blood T cell repertoires in COVID-19. Only in-frame clones appear in the TCRdb table, and some are missing; sequencing was by immunoSEQ multiplex PCR. Of around 140,000 clones detected, about nine tenths appear once; the ten largest clones hold about 4.4%. In the case of this clone: The sample has other DNA sequences that encode this CDR3 too.

The sample consisted of PBMCs or T cells enriched from blood (not recorded which). This sequence originates from a man aged 45 to 65 who had recovered from COVID-19.

The CDR3: CASSSRTGGGGYTF. CDR3 sequence (DNA): TGTGCCAGCAGTTCAAGGACAGGGGGCGGCGGCTACACCTTC. The chain recombines TRBV28 with TRBJ1-2; 11 bases agree with TRBD1. Per the germline V gene, CDR1 is MDHEN and CDR2 is SYDVKM. The CDR3 extends over 14 amino acids. The ends lost 4 bases at V and 8 bases at J; junction bases unmatched: 6.